A selection of T cell receptor beta chains follows, all from one sample in a study of OX40 agonist ivuxolimab in advanced cancers. Profiled with immunoSEQ multiplex PCR; TCRdb holds only in-frame clones, not every one. The repertoire holds 75,000 to 100,000 clones, with around nine tenths as singletons. The source material was CD4+ or CD8+ T cells sorted from blood, sampled in a trial of the OX40 agonist ivuxolimab. These receptors originate from an adult with an advanced solid tumor such as melanoma, head and neck, liver or kidney cancer. Both conserved end residues are part of each CDR3. D genes are given only for firm matches. Rows give clone size only sometimes, using once, few, many, or a class for an expanded clone.

clone size: NA; J gene: TRBJ2-3; D gene: TRBD2; V gene: TRBV6-5; CDR3 DNA: TGTGCCAGCAGTTACAAGCGGGGAGATACGCAGTATTTT; CDR3 protein: CASSYKRGDTQYF
clone size: NA; J gene: TRBJ2-2; D gene: TRBD1; V gene: TRBV6-4; CDR3 DNA: TGTGCCAGCAAGACAGGGGCGGACACCGGGGAGCTGTTTTTT; CDR3 protein: CASKTGADTGELFF
clone size: once; J gene: TRBJ2-7; D gene: NA; V gene: TRBV6-5; CDR3 DNA: TGTGCCAGCAGAAAACAGGGCGGCCCCTACGAGCAGTACTTC; CDR3 protein: CASRKQGGPYEQYF
clone size: few; J gene: TRBJ1-5; D gene: NA; V gene: TRBV28; CDR3 DNA: TGTGCCAGCAGTCGACAGGGCAATCAGCCCCAGCATTTT; CDR3 protein: CASSRQGNQPQHF
clone size: once; J gene: TRBJ2-2; D gene: NA; V gene: TRBV5-1; CDR3 DNA: TGCGCCAGCAGCCCTATGGGGGGGCCCACCGGGGAGCTGTTTTTT; CDR3 protein: CASSPMGGPTGELFF
clone size: NA; J gene: TRBJ2-1; D gene: TRBD2; V gene: TRBV27; CDR3 DNA: TGTGCCAGCAGTTCGAAGGGGACTAGCGGTAACAATGAACAGTTCTTC; CDR3 protein: CASSSKGTSGNNEQFF
clone size: NA; J gene: TRBJ2-5; D gene: NA; V gene: TRBV5-1; CDR3 DNA: TGCGCCAGCAGAAACGCCGGGGGAGAGACCCAGTACTTC; CDR3 protein: CASRNAGGETQYF
clone size: NA; J gene: TRBJ2-2; D gene: NA; V gene: TRBV6-5; CDR3 DNA: TGTGCCAGCAGTTACGGTCCCAGTTGGAACACCGGGGAGCTGTTTTTT; CDR3 protein: CASSYGPSWNTGELFF
clone size: NA; J gene: TRBJ2-7; D gene: NA; V gene: TRBV6-4; CDR3 DNA: TGTGCCAGCAAGAAGAGCTCCTACGAGCAGTACTTC; CDR3 protein: CASKKSSYEQYF
clone size: NA; J gene: TRBJ2-1; D gene: NA; V gene: TRBV6-5; CDR3 DNA: TGTGCCAGCAGCAGGGGATATGAGCAGTTCTTC; CDR3 protein: CASSRGYEQFF
clone size: few; J gene: TRBJ1-2; D gene: NA; V gene: TRBV7-2; CDR3 DNA: TGTGCCAGCAGCTTATGGTCCGGTAACTATGGCTACACCTTC; CDR3 protein: CASSLWSGNYGYTF
clone size: NA; J gene: TRBJ2-7; D gene: NA; V gene: TRBV18; CDR3 DNA: TGTGCCAGCTCACCCGCCTACGAGCAGTACTTC; CDR3 protein: CASSPAYEQYF
clone size: NA; J gene: TRBJ1-1; D gene: TRBD1; V gene: TRBV18; CDR3 DNA: TGTGCCAGCTCACCCGGGACAGGGAATAGCCACACTGAAGCTTTCTTT; CDR3 protein: CASSPGTGNSHTEAFF
clone size: few; J gene: TRBJ1-1; D gene: NA; V gene: TRBV7-3; CDR3 DNA: TGTGCCAGCAGCCAGGACGGGAACACTGAAGCTTTCTTT; CDR3 protein: CASSQDGNTEAFF
clone size: NA; J gene: TRBJ2-3; D gene: TRBD2; V gene: TRBV11-3; CDR3 DNA: TGTGCCAGCAGCTTAGAGATTCGAGCGGGAGCCCTTGATACGCAGTATTTT; CDR3 protein: CASSLEIRAGALDTQYF
clone size: NA; J gene: TRBJ1-3; D gene: TRBD1; V gene: TRBV6-5; CDR3 DNA: TGTGCCAGCAGCTGGCTGACAGGGGGCGGAAACACCATATATTTT; CDR3 protein: CASSWLTGGGNTIYF